This note documents a single T cell receptor beta chain sequence. The data derive from a study of blood T cell repertoires in COVID-19. As for the study in general: COVID-19 samples collected from the United States, Italy and Spain covered acute and convalescent phases.

V was cut by 7 bases and J by 0 bases, with 17 bases left in between. There are 16 residues in the CDR3. CDR1 and CDR2 from the germline V gene are SGHAT and FQNNGV. TCRdb's copy holds only in-frame clones and misses some; the assay was immunoSEQ multiplex PCR. The sample holds around 250,000 clones, 70% to 90% seen once. This clonotype was sampled from a man younger than 35 with active or convalescent COVID-19. Sequencing was performed on peripheral blood. J is TRBJ2-3 and V is TRBV11-2; no clear D gene. This chain's CDR3 is CASTSYRSVSTDTQYF. DNA for the CDR3: TGTGCCAGCACCTCATATCGGTCTGTGAGCACAGATACGCAGTATTTT.